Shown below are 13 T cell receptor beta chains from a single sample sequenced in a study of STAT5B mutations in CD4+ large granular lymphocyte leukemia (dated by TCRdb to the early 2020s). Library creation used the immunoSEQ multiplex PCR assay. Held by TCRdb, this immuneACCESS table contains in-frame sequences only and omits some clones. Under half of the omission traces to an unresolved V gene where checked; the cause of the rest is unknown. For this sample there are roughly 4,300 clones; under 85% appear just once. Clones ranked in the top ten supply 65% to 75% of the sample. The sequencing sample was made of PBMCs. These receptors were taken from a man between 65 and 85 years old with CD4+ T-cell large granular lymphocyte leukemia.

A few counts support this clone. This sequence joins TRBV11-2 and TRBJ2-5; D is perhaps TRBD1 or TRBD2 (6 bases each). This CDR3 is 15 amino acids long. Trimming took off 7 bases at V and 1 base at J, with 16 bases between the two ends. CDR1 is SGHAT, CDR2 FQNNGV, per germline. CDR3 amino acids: CASTKGGTFQETQYF. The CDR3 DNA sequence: TGTGCCAGCACCAAAGGGGGGACCTTCCAAGAGACCCAGTACTTC.

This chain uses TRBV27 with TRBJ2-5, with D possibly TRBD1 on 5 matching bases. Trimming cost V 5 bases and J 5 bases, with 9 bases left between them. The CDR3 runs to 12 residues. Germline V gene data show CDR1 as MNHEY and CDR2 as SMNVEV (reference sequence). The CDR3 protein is CASSQGRETQYF. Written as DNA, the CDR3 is TGTGCCAGCAGTCAGGGTCGCGAGACCCAGTACTTC.

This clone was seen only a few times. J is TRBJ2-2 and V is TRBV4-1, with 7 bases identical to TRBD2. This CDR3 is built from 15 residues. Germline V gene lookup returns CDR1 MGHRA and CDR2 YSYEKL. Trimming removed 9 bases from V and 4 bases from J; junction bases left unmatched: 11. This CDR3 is CASSARGDRTGELFF. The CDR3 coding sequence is TGCGCCAGTTCGGCCCGGGGGGACCGCACCGGGGAGCTGTTTTTT.

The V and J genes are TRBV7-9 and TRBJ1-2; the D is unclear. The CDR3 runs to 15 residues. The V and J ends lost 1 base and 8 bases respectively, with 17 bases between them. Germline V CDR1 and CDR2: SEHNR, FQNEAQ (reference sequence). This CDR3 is CASSLEAPAYKGYTF. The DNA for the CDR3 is TGTGCCAGCAGCTTAGAGGCCCCAGCGTACAAGGGCTACACCTTC.

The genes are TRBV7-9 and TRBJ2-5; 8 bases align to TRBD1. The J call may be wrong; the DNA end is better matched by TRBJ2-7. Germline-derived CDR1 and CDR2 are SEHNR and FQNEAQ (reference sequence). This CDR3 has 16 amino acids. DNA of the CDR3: TGTGCCAGCAGCTTAGGTGGACAGGGTGTTTGGGACGAGCAGTACTTC. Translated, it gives CASSLGGQGVWDEQYF.

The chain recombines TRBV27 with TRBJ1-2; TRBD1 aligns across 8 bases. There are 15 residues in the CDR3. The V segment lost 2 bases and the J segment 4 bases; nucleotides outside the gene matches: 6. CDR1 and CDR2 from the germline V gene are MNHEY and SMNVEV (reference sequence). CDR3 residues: CASSLRTGGSYGYTF. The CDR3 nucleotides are TGTGCCAGCAGTTTACGAACAGGGGGTAGCTATGGCTACACCTTC.

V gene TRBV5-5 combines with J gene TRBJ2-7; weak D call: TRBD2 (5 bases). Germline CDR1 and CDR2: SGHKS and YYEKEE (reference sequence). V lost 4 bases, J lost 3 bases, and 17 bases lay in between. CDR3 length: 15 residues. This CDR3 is CASSPRGGEIYEQYF. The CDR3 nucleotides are TGTGCCAGCAGCCCCCGTGGTGGGGAGATCTACGAGCAGTACTTC.

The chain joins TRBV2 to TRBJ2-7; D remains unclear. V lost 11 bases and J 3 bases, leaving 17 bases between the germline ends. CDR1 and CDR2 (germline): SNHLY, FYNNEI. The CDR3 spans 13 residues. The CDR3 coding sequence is TGTGCCCTGGTGGCCCCTTCCCTCTACGAGCAGTACTTC. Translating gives CALVAPSLYEQYF.

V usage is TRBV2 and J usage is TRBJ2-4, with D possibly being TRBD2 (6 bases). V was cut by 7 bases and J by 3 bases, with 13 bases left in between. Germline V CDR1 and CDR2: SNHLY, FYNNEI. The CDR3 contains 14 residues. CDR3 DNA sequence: TGTGCCAGCACCCCAGGACTAAACAAAAACATTCAGTACTTC. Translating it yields CASTPGLNKNIQYF.

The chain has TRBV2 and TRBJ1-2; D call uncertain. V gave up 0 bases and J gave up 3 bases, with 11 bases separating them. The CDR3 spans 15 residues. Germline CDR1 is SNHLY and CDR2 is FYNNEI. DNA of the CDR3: TGTGCCAGCAGTGAAGCGCTTCCAGGCGACTATGGCTACACCTTC. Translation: CASSEALPGDYGYTF.

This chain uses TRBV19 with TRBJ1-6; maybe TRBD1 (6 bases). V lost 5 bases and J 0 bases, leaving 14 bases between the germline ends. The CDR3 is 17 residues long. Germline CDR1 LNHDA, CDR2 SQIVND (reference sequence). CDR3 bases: TGTGCCAGTAGTCTTGCGGACAGCCGCTCCTATAATTCACCCCTCCACTTT. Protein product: CASSLADSRSYNSPLHF.

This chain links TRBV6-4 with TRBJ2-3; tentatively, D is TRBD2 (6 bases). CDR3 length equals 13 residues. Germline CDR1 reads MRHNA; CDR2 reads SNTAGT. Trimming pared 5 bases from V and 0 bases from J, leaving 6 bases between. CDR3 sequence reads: CASSSGSTDTQYF. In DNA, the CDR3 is TGTGCCAGCAGTAGCGGGAGCACAGATACGCAGTATTTT.

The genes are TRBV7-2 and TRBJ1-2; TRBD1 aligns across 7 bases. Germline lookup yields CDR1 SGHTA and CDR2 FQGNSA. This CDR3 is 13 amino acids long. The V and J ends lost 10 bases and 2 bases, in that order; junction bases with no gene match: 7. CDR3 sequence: CAILQGTNYGYTF. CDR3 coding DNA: TGTGCCATCCTACAGGGGACCAACTATGGCTACACCTTC.